The clone carrying this T cell receptor beta chain showed up just a few times. These data belong to a study of response to subunit inactivated influenza vaccine. Using its own MiXCR run on the RT-PCR reads, TCRdb lists one record per CDR3 protein. The sample contains roughly 670,000 distinct CDR3 sequences, around 13% of which appear only once. The CDR3 is 13 amino acids. Germline V gene lookup returns CDR1 DFQATT and CDR2 SNEGSKA (reference sequence). V lost 3 bases, J lost 5 bases, and 4 bases stayed unmatched. The sample was PBMCs from blood, taken about 14 days before vaccination. V usage is TRBV20-1 and J usage is TRBJ2-1, with 7 bases lining up with TRBD2. This receptor was obtained from a man in his fifties who received an inactivated influenza vaccine. Written as DNA, the CDR3 is TGCAGTGCTAGCGGGGGGAACCACAATGAGCAGTTCTTC. Translating gives CSASGGNHNEQFF.